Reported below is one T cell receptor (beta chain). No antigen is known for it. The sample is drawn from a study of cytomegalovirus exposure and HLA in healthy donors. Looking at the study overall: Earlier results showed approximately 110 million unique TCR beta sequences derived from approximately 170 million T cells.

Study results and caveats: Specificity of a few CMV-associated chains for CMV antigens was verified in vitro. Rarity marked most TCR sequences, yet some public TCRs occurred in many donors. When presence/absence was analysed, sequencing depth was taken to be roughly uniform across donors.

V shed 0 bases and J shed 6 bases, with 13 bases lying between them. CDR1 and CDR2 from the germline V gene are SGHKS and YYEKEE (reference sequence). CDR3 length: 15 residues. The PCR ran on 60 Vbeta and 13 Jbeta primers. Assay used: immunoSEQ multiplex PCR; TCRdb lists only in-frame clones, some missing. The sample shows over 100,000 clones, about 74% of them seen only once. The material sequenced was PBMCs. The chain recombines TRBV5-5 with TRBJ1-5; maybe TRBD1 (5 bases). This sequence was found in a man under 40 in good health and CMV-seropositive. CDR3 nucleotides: TGTGCCAGCAGCTTGGAGACGGGGGAGTTTCAGCCCCAGCATTTT. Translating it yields CASSLETGEFQPQHF. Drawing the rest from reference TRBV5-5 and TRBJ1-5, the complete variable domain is DAGVTQSPTHLIKTRGQQVTLRCSPISGHKSVSWYQQVLGQGPQFIFQYYEKEERGRGNFPDRFSARQFPNYSSELNVNALLLGDSALYLCASSLETGEFQPQHFGDGTRLSIL.